In its sample, the clone carrying this T cell receptor (beta chain) was seen many times. TCRdb reprocessed the PCR reads via MiXCR and lists one record per CDR3 protein. The data hold about 320,000 distinct CDR3 sequences, with about a fifth observed a single time. Trimming shortened V by 8 bases and J by 4 bases, and 14 bases separated the two germline ends. CDR1 is MNHEY and CDR2 is SVGAGI in the germline V gene. The CDR3 runs 13 residues. This sample is part of a study of molecular identifiers for immune sequencing clone quantification. The receptor was isolated from a human donor in good health. Some libraries in this study had Jurkat cell RNA spiked in. Sequencing input: naive CD8+ T cells from blood, with Jurkat cell RNA spiked in. Subset specified: FACS-sorted CD8+CD4-CCR7+CD45RA+ naive T cells. The rearrangement links TRBV6-5 to TRBJ2-5, with no clear D. Here the CDR3 DNA reads TGTGCCAGCGGAGCAGCGTCACGAGAGACCCAGTACTTC. This gives the protein CASGAASRETQYF.